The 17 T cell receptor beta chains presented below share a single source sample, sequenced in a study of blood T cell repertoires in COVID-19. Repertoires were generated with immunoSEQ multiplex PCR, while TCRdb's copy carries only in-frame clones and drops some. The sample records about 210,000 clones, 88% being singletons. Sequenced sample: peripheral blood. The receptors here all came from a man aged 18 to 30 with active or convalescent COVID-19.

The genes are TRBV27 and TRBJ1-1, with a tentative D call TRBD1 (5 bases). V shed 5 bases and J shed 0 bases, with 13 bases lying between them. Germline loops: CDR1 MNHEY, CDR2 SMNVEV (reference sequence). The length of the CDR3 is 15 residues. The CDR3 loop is CASSIDSFMNTEAFF. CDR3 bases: TGTGCCAGCAGTATAGACAGTTTCATGAACACTGAAGCTTTCTTT.

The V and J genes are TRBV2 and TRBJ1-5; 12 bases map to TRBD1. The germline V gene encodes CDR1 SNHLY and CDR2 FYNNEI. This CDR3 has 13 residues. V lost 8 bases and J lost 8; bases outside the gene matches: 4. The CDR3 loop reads CASGTGGPEPQHF. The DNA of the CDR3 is TGTGCCAGCGGGACAGGGGGCCCGGAGCCCCAGCATTTT.

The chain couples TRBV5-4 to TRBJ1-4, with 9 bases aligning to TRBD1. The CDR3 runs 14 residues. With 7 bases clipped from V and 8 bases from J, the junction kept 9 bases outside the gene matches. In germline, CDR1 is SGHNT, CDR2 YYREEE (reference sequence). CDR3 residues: CASGRTGADEKLFF. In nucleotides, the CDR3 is TGTGCCAGCGGCCGGACAGGGGCAGACGAAAAACTGTTTTTT.

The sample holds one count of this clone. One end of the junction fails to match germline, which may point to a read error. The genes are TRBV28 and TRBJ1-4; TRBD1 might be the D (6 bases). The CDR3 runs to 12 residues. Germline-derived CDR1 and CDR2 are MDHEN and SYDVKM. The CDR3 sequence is CASSLTGLLAEF. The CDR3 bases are TGTGCCAGCAGTTTAACAGGGCTCTTAGCCGAATTT.

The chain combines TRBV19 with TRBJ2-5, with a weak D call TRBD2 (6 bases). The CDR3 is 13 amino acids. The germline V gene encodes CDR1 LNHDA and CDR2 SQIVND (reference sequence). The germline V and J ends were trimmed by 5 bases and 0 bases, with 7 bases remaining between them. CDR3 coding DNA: TGTGCCAGTAGTCGGGAGTACCAAGAGACCCAGTACTTC. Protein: CASSREYQETQYF. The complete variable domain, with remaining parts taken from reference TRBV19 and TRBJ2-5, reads DGGITQSPKYLFRKEGQNVTLSCEQNLNHDAMYWYRQDPGQGLRLIYYSQIVNDFQKGDIAEGYSVSREKKESFPLTVTSAQKNPTAFYLCASSREYQETQYFGPGTRLLVL.

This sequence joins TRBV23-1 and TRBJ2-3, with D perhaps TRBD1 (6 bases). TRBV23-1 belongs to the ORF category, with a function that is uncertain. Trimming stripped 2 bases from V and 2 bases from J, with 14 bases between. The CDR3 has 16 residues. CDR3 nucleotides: TGCGCCAGCAGTCAACAACGGGACACCGACACAGATACGCAGTATTTT. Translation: CASSQQRDTDTDTQYF.

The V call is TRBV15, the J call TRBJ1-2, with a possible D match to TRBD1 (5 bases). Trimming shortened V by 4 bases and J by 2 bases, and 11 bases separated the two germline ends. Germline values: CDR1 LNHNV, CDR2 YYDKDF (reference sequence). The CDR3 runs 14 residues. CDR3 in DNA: TGTGCCACCAGCAATCAGGGAAACAACTATGGCTACACCTTC. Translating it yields CATSNQGNNYGYTF.

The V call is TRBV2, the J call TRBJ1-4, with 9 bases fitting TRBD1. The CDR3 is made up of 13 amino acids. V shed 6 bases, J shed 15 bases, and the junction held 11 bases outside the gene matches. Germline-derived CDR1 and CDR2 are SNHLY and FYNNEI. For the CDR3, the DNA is TGTGCCAGCAGAGGACTACCGGGACAGGGCTTGTTTTTT. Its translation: CASRGLPGQGLFF.

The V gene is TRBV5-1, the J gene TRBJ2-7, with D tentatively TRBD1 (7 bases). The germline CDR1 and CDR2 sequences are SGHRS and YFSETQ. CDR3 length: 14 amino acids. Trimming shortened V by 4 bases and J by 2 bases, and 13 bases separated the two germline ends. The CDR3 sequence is CASSPEGQPYEQYF. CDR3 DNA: TGCGCCAGCAGCCCGGAGGGACAGCCCTACGAGCAGTACTTC.

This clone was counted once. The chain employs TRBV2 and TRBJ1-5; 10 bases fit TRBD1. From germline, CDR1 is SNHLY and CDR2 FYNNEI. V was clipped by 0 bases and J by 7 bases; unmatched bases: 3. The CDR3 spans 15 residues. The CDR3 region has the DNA TGTGCCAGCAGTGAAGCCAGACAGGGGGCGCAGCCCCAGCATTTT. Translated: CASSEARQGAQPQHF.

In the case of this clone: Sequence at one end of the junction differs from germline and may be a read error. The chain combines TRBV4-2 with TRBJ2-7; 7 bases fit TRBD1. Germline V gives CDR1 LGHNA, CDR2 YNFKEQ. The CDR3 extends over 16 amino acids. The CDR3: CASSQETRDSSSEQYF. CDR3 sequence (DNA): TGTGCCAGCAGCCAAGAGACAAGGGACAGTTCCTCCGAGCAGTACTTC.

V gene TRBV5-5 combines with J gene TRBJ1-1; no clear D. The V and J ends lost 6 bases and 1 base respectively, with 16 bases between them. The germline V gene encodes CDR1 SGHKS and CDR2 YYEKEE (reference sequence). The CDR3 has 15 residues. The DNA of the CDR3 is TGTGCCAGCACCCTCCAGGATCCAACGAACACTGAAGCTTTCTTT. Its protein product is CASTLQDPTNTEAFF.

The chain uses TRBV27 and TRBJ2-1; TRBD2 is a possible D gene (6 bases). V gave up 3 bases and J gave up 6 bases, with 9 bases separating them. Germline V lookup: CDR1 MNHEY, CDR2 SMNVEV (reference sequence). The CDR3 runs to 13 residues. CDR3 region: CASSFEGGNEQFF. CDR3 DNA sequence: TGTGCCAGCAGTTTCGAGGGAGGCAATGAGCAGTTCTTC.

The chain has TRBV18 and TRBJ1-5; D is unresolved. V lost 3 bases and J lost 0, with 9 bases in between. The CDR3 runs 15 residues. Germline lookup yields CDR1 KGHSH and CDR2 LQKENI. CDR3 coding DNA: TGTGCCAGCTCACCTTCGGAGTATAGCAATCAGCCCCAGCATTTT. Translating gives CASSPSEYSNQPQHF.

CDR3 sequence reads: CASSFSASGSNEQFF. DNA for the CDR3: TGTGCCAGCAGCTTTTCGGCTAGCGGGAGTAATGAGCAGTTCTTC. The V call is TRBV11-3, the J call TRBJ2-1; 10 bases align to TRBD2. CDR3 length: 15 amino acids. V shed 3 bases, J shed 7 bases, and the junction held 6 bases outside the gene matches. Germline V gives CDR1 SGHNT, CDR2 YENEEA.

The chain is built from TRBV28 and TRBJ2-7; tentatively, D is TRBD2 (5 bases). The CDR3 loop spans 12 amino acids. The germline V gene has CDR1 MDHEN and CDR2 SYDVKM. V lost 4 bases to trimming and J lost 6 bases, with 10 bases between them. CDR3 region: CASSSGFGEQYF. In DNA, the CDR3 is TGTGCCAGCAGTTCGGGATTCGGCGAGCAGTACTTC.

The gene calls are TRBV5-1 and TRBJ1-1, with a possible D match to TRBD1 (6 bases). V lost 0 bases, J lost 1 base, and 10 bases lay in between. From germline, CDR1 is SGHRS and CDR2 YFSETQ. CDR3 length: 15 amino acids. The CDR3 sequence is CASSLDRVANTEAFF. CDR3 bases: TGCGCCAGCAGCTTGGACAGGGTCGCGAACACTGAAGCTTTCTTT.